This paragraph reports one T cell receptor beta chain. What it binds is unknown. Breast cancer patients provided tissue from their axillary draining lymph nodes. This entry belongs to a study of breast tumors, draining lymph nodes, adjacent tissues. Findings of the study overall: Tumor repertoires ranked between lymph nodes and nontumor tissue in diversity, with V and J gene preferences. The data were judged consistent with most tumor T cells coming from lymph node and expanding in tumor. Tumor and nontumor repertoires were significantly more similar in luminal-like than in basal-like breast cancer.

MiXCR, run by TCRdb on the multiplex PCR reads, gives a single entry per CDR3 protein. This sample yields approximately 190,000 distinct CDR3 sequences, of which around a third are seen a single time; 4% to 4.5% belongs to the top ten. The sample comprised axillary lymph node tissue. The TCR sequence derives from a female donor with breast cancer. Some clones in this sample may be carry-over from other donors' samples.

The CDR3 loop reads CASSEEVAGTSYEQYF. DNA of the CDR3: TGTGCCAGCAGTGAAGAGGTAGCGGGTACCTCCTACGAGCAGTACTTC. The rearrangement uses TRBV2 and TRBJ2-7; 7 nucleotides match TRBD2. Germline lookup yields CDR1 SNHLY and CDR2 FYNNEI. The junction had 6 bases not matched to a gene; V was cut back by 1 base and J by 0 bases. The CDR3 loop spans 16 amino acids.